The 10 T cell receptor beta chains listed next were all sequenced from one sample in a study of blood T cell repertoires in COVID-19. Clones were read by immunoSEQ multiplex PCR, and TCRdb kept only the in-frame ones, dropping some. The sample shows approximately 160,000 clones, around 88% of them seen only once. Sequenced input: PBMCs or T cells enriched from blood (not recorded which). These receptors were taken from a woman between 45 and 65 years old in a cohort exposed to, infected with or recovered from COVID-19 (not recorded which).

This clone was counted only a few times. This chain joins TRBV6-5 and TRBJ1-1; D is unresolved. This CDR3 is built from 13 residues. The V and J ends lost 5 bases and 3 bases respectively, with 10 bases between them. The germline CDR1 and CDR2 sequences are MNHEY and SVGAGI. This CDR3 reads CASSQAGDTEAFF. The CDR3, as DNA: TGTGCCAGCAGTCAGGCCGGGGACACTGAAGCTTTCTTT.

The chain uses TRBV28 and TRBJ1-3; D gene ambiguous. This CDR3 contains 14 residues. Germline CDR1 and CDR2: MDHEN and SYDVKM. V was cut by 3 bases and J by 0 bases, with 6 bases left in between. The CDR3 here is CASSFEGSGNTIYF. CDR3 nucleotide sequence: TGTGCCAGCAGTTTTGAGGGCTCTGGAAACACCATATATTTT.

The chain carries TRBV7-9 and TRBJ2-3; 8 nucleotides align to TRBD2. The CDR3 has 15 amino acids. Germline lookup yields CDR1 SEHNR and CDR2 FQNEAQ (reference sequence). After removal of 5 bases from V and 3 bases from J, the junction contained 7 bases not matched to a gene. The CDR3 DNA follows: TGTGCCAGCAGCCATGGGGCGGGAGGTACAGATACGCAGTATTTT. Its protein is CASSHGAGGTDTQYF.

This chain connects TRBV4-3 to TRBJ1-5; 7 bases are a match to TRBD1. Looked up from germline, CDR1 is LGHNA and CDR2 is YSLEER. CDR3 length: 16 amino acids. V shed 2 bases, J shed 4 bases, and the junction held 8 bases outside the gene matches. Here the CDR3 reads CASSQHYRGPNQPQHF. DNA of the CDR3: TGCGCCAGCAGCCAACACTACAGGGGCCCAAATCAGCCCCAGCATTTT.

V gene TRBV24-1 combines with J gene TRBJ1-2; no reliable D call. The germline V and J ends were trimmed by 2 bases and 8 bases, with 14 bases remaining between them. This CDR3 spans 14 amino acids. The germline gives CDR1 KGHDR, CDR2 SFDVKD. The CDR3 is CATSDSKRVNGYTF. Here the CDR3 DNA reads TGTGCCACCAGTGATTCGAAGAGGGTAAACGGCTACACCTTC.

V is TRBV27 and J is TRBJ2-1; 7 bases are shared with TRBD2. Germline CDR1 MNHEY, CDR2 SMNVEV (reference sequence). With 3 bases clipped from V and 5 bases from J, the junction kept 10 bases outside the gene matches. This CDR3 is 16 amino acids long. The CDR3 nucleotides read TGTGCCAGCAGTTTGGGGGGGGGACCCCGAAACAATGAGCAGTTCTTC. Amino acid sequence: CASSLGGGPRNNEQFF.

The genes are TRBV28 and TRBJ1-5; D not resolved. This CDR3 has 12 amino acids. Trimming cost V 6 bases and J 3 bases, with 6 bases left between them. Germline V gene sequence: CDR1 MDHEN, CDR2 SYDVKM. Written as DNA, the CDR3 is TGTGCCAGCAGCCGGTACAATCAGCCCCAGCATTTT. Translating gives CASSRYNQPQHF.

This CDR3 reads CASSPSDRGEQGEDGYGYTF. In DNA, the CDR3 is TGCGCCAGCAGCCCGTCGGACCGCGGCGAACAGGGTGAGGATGGCTATGGCTACACCTTC. The V call is TRBV5-1, the J call TRBJ1-2, with TRBD1 as a possible D gene (6 bases). The CDR3 has 20 amino acids. The germline V gene encodes CDR1 SGHRS and CDR2 YFSETQ. The V gene lost 4 bases and the J gene lost 4 bases, with 32 bases spanning the gap.

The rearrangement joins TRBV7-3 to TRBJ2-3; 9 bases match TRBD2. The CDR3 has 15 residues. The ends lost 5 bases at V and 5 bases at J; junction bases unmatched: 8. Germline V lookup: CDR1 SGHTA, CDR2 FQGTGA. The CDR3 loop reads CASSPSGREGDTQYF. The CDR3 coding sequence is TGTGCCAGCAGCCCATCTGGGCGGGAGGGAGATACGCAGTATTTT.

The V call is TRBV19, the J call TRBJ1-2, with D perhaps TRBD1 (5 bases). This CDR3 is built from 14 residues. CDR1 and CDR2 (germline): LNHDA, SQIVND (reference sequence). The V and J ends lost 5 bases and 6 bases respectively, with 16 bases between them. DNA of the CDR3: TGTGCCAGTAGTGGGCGGCAGGGTGTTGATGGCTACACCTTC. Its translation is CASSGRQGVDGYTF.